This T cell receptor (beta chain) appears in the sequencing data of a study of T cells after yellow fever vaccination. Study in general: The authors prepared low-cell-number fractions using SMART-Seq v4 Ultra Low Input. General study results and limits: Any FACS-sorted repertoire could hold abundant clonotypes that contaminate it from the bulk population. Primary-vaccination clones mostly resurfaced post-booster (approximately 96% CD4, about 87% CD8).

MiXCR, applied by TCRdb to the 5' RACE reads, yields one record per CDR3 protein. The table has 350,000 to 450,000 distinct CDR3 sequences, roughly 6.1% seen once. CDR3 length equals 14 residues. The V gene's germline CDR1 is DFQATT and CDR2 SNEGSKA (reference sequence). J was trimmed by 10 bases and V by 2 bases; bases with no gene match: 11. This clonotype has only a few counts. Its antigen is not identified. This chain connects TRBV20-1 to TRBJ2-3; 8 nucleotides line up with TRBD2. The source of this sequence is a man aged 25 to 45 who received the YFV17D yellow fever vaccine. Specimen: PBMCs, collected 5 days after the yellow fever booster vaccination. CDR3 amino acids: CSARLAGLKDAQYF. CDR3 sequence (DNA): TGCAGTGCTAGACTAGCGGGCCTAAAGGATGCGCAGTATTTT.